What follows are 15 T cell receptor beta chains derived from one specimen sequenced in a study of graft-versus-host responses after intestinal transplantation (dated by TCRdb to the early 2020s). The time point label, read with the paper, signifies: cells obtained before transplantation from donor or recipient. Libraries came from the immunoSEQ multiplex PCR assay. TCRdb stores this immuneACCESS table with in-frame sequences only. Part of the clones is absent; in the studies checked, under half of the shortfall reflects unresolved V genes, and no reason is known for the rest. This sample has about 82,000 clones in its table, and about nine tenths of those were observed once. The top ten clones comprise over 0.08% of the sample. Their target antigens are unknown. Sequencing used unstimulated CD4+ T cells sorted from spleen or lymph node cells, obtained before intestinal transplant. Source of these receptors: a human donor who received an intestinal transplant.

The count of this clone is one. The chain combines TRBV4-3 with TRBJ2-6, with 9 positions matching TRBD2. V lost 5 bases and J lost 3; bases outside the gene matches: 11. CDR1 and CDR2 (germline): LGHNA, YSLEER. This CDR3 spans 18 amino acids. CDR3 region: CASSRRAGGPFGANVLTF. The CDR3 coding sequence is TGCGCCAGCAGCAGACGGGCGGGGGGGCCGTTTGGGGCCAACGTCCTGACTTTC.

The V and J genes are TRBV6-1 and TRBJ2-5; the match to TRBD2 covers 10 bases. The CDR3 spans 15 residues. Trimming removed 8 bases from V and 1 base from J; junction bases left unmatched: 7. Germline V gene sequence: CDR1 MNHNS, CDR2 SASEGT. CDR3 region: CASCYSGGAQETQYF. The CDR3 bases are TGTGCCAGCTGCTACAGCGGGGGGGCCCAAGAGACCCAGTACTTC.

The V call is TRBV16, the J call TRBJ1-5, with TRBD1 matching over 7 bases. Trimming took 3 bases from V and 4 from J; bases not matched to a gene: 6. The germline V gene encodes CDR1 KGHSY and CDR2 FQNENV. The CDR3 is 15 amino acids. The CDR3 loop is CASSHTGTVNQPQHF. The CDR3, as DNA: TGTGCCAGCAGCCATACCGGGACAGTAAATCAGCCCCAGCATTTT.

J is TRBJ2-5 and V is TRBV6-6; 8 bases line up with TRBD1. TRBJ2-7 matches the DNA end more closely, so the J call is doubtful. CDR1 MNHNY and CDR2 SVGAGI come from the germline V gene (reference sequence). This CDR3 comprises 14 residues. The CDR3 region is CASSLDRGSYEQYF. Written as DNA, the CDR3 is TGTGCCAGCAGCCTTGACAGGGGATCCTACGAGCAGTACTTC.

This chain links TRBV7-9 with TRBJ2-5, with D maybe TRBD2 (7 bases). V lost 2 bases and J lost 1, with 20 bases in between. The length of the CDR3 is 18 residues. Germline CDR1 SEHNR, CDR2 FQNEAQ (reference sequence). The CDR3 sequence is CASSLSGGGTRPQETQYF. CDR3 coding DNA: TGTGCCAGCAGCTTATCTGGGGGGGGCACGAGGCCCCAAGAGACCCAGTACTTC. Looking up the rest from reference TRBV7-9 and TRBJ2-5 gives the full variable domain: DTGVSQNPRHKITKRGQNVTFRCDPISEHNRLYWYRQTLGQGPEFLTYFQNEAQLEKSRLLSDRFSAERPKGSFSTLEIQRTEQGDSAMYLCASSLSGGGTRPQETQYFGPGTRLLVL.

This clone was seen just once. This chain connects TRBV7-8 to TRBJ1-6; TRBD1 agrees at 9 bases. The CDR3 extends over 16 amino acids. Germline CDR1 reads SGHVS; CDR2 reads FQNEAQ. With 5 bases clipped from V and 2 bases from J, the junction kept 4 bases outside the gene matches. The CDR3 nucleotides are TGTGCCAGCAGCGGGGACAGGGCTGCCTATAATTCACCCCTCCACTTT. It codes for CASSGDRAAYNSPLHF.

The chain links TRBV7-9 to TRBJ1-6; D perhaps matches TRBD1 (5 bases). The CDR3 has 16 amino acids. The V end lost 3 bases, the J end lost 5 bases, and 14 bases lay between the germline ends. Germline V lookup: CDR1 SEHNR, CDR2 FQNEAQ (reference sequence). The CDR3 spells CASSFWGGTHNSPLHF. The CDR3 nucleotides read TGTGCCAGCAGCTTCTGGGGAGGGACCCATAATTCACCCCTCCACTTT. The full variable domain, in which reference TRBV7-9 and TRBJ1-6 provide the parts outside the CDR3, is DTGVSQNPRHKITKRGQNVTFRCDPISEHNRLYWYRQTLGQGPEFLTYFQNEAQLEKSRLLSDRFSAERPKGSFSTLEIQRTEQGDSAMYLCASSFWGGTHNSPLHFGNGTRLTVT.

CDR3 sequence: CASSYGRGNQPQHF. The CDR3 region has the DNA TGTGCCAGCAGTTATGGCAGGGGGAACCAGCCCCAGCATTTT. The rearrangement links TRBV5-6 to TRBJ1-5, with 7 nucleotides matching TRBD1. The V gene's germline CDR1 is SGHDT and CDR2 YYEEEE. The trim removed 5 bases at V and 7 bases at J, leaving 9 bases unmatched. The CDR3 extends over 14 amino acids.

The chain joins TRBV9 to TRBJ2-3; TRBD2 agrees at 7 bases. V was clipped by 0 bases and J by 3 bases; unmatched bases: 4. Per germline, CDR1 SGDLS and CDR2 YYNGEE. The CDR3 loop spans 15 amino acids. CDR3 residues: CASSVVGTKTDTQYF. DNA for the CDR3: TGTGCCAGCAGCGTAGTAGGGACTAAGACAGATACGCAGTATTTT.

This clone was found once. The V gene is TRBV30, the J gene TRBJ1-2; perhaps TRBD1 as D (6 bases). CDR3 length equals 14 residues. Per germline, CDR1 GTSNPN and CDR2 SVGIG (reference sequence). V lost 8 bases and J 2 bases, leaving 18 bases between the germline ends. In nucleotides, the CDR3 is TGTGCCCAAGGGAGGGACACTACGAACTATGGCTACACCTTC. This gives the protein CAQGRDTTNYGYTF.

The gene calls are TRBV7-2 and TRBJ1-2, with 8 nucleotides matching TRBD1. CDR1 and CDR2 from the germline V gene are SGHTA and FQGNSA. This CDR3 has 17 amino acids. Trimming removed 1 base from V and 4 bases from J; junction bases left unmatched: 11. The CDR3 sequence: CASSLEGDRGHRYGYTF. CDR3 DNA sequence: TGTGCCAGCAGCTTAGAGGGCGACAGGGGACACCGCTATGGCTACACCTTC.

This chain links TRBV18 with TRBJ1-5; perhaps TRBD1 as D (5 bases). V was pared by 5 bases and J by 6 bases, with 17 bases between. The germline CDR1 and CDR2 sequences are KGHSH and LQKENI. There are 15 residues in the CDR3. The CDR3 spells CASSSNQGVGQPQHF. CDR3 coding DNA: TGTGCCAGCTCATCGAATCAGGGTGTCGGTCAGCCCCAGCATTTT.

This chain connects TRBV4-1 to TRBJ2-7; D perhaps matches TRBD2 (5 bases). Germline CDR1 is MGHRA and CDR2 is YSYEKL. CDR3 size: 14 residues. The V and J ends lost 2 bases and 4 bases respectively, with 12 bases between them. This chain's CDR3 is CASSQTRAGYEQYF. In nucleotides, the CDR3 is TGCGCCAGCAGCCAAACGAGGGCTGGGTACGAGCAGTACTTC.

The J gene is TRBJ1-2, the V gene TRBV6-4; TRBD1 is a possible D gene (5 bases). Trimming stripped 2 bases from V and 3 bases from J, with 10 bases between. Germline CDR1 is MRHNA and CDR2 is SNTAGT. This CDR3 contains 14 residues. The CDR3 sequence: CASSDHGGDYGYTF. The CDR3 DNA follows: TGTGCCAGCAGTGACCACGGGGGTGACTATGGCTACACCTTC.

This clone was recorded once. The chain recombines TRBV5-1 with TRBJ2-7; 9 bases are shared with TRBD2. Germline lookup yields CDR1 SGHRS and CDR2 YFSETQ. V gave up 4 bases and J gave up 4 bases; unmatched junction bases: 9. The CDR3 consists of 15 residues. Here the CDR3 reads CASSVGGLASYEQYF. The CDR3 DNA reads as TGCGCCAGCAGCGTGGGCGGACTAGCGTCGTACGAGCAGTACTTC.